This T cell receptor beta chain was obtained from a study of cytotoxic CD8 clonotypes in ibrutinib-treated CLL. Whole-study context: Patient counts were around 11 relapsed/refractory, about 15 treatment-naive and 17 to 18 IGHV unmutated. Study-wide points: At baseline, clonality was higher than in age-matched healthy donors and correlated with CD8+ counts. Public clonotypes were rare and shrank or held steady on treatment. At ibrutinib response, clonality increased, and at progression it declined back toward baseline.

The CDR3 covers 14 residues. The V gene lost 1 base and the J gene lost 3 bases, with 9 bases spanning the gap. Germline V gene sequence: CDR1 SGHTA, CDR2 FQGNSA. Concerning this clone itself: Its target is not known.

The assay was immunoSEQ multiplex PCR, and TCRdb's table has in-frame clones only and misses some. This table holds about 130,000 clones, about 80% found once. The receptor's source is a human donor with chronic lymphocytic leukemia. The chain links TRBV7-2 to TRBJ2-5; D not certain. Material: PBMCs, obtained after 12 months of ibrutinib treatment. This CDR3 is CASSLVEWEETQYF. The CDR3, as DNA: TGTGCCAGCAGCTTAGTGGAATGGGAAGAGACCCAGTACTTC. Based on the CDR3 plus reference TRBV7-2 and TRBJ2-5, the full variable domain is GAGVSQSPSNKVTEKGKDVELRCDPISGHTALYWYRQSLGQGLEFLIYFQGNSAPDKSGLPSDRFSAERTGGSVSTLTIQRTQQEDSAVYLCASSLVEWEETQYFGPGTRLLVL.